The TCR beta chain under discussion was sequenced for a study of cytomegalovirus exposure and HLA in healthy donors. Study conclusions and caveats: Some V segments, including TRBV6-2 and TRBV6-3, were excluded as indistinguishable.

PCR amplification relied on 60 Vbeta primers (plus 13 Jbeta primers). The data were produced by immunoSEQ multiplex PCR, yet TCRdb's version contains in-frame clones alone and is incomplete. The repertoire holds around 75,000 clones, with around three quarters as singletons. V was trimmed by 2 bases and J by 3 bases, leaving 20 bases between them. CDR3 size: 18 residues. Germline V gives CDR1 LNHDA, CDR2 SQIVND (reference sequence). As to this clone: What it recognizes is unknown.

This rearrangement joins TRBV19 to TRBJ1-5; a possible D gene is TRBD1 (5 bases). The sequence was collected from a middle-aged man in good health and CMV-seronegative. Sequencing was carried out using PBMCs. CDR3 protein: CASSISAYIGQTNQPQHF. The CDR3 DNA sequence: TGTGCCAGTAGTATAAGTGCCTACATTGGACAAACCAATCAGCCCCAGCATTTT. The full variable domain, its missing parts supplied by reference TRBV19 and TRBJ1-5, is DGGITQSPKYLFRKEGQNVTLSCEQNLNHDAMYWYRQDPGQGLRLIYYSQIVNDFQKGDIAEGYSVSREKKESFPLTVTSAQKNPTAFYLCASSISAYIGQTNQPQHFGDGTRLSIL.